The T cell receptor beta chain under discussion was sequenced for a study of a mutant IDH1 vaccine in newly diagnosed glioma (dated by TCRdb to the early 2020s). Concerning the study at large: Of the roughly 34 treated patients, approximately 62% were male and 37.5% were female, and the mean age was approximately 40 years. Peripheral blood was collected at six visits: V03 (baseline), V05, V07, V10, V12 and V13. For exploratory analyses, about 25 treated patients had longitudinal TCRB deep sequencing done wherever samples were available. Prior to enrollment, patients had been given standard therapy consisting of radiotherapy alone, temozolomide alone, or radiochemotherapy with temozolomide, with the combination given to most patients. Overall study outcomes, separate from this receptor: Pseudoprogression appeared unrelated to alterations in the top peripheral T cell clonotypes detected by TCRB sequencing. It was noted by the authors that analyses of patient blood samples could not be reproduced owing to sample limitations. Vaccine-induced immune responses across multiple MHC alleles were detected in 90% to 95% of patients. Availability determined which PBMC samples were chosen for TCRB deep sequencing.

In its sample, this clone was seen a few times. Its cognate antigen has yet to be identified. No quality values exist for individual bases; no much larger clone is one base distant. From the cysteine through the phenylalanine, the CDR3 covers 15 amino acids. Only the CDR3 DNA stays, 45 bases, in frame from base 1. Relative to germline, V is 2 bases shorter and J is 4 bases shorter, with 12 bases between their ends. Based on the germline V gene (reference sequence), the CDR1 and CDR2 sequences are SEHNR and FQNEAQ. According to the study, the label for this sample's time point signals: baseline, week 1 (first vaccination visit). The treatment or condition label, as the study defines it: pre-vaccination baseline after standard-of-care therapy. Newly diagnosed WHO grade 3 or 4 IDH1-mutant astrocytomas showing loss of nuclear ATRX were present in the donors. The samples were drawn from NOA16, a multicentre, single-arm, open-label phase I trial in Germany that tested a mutant IDH1 peptide vaccine in humans for the first time. Blood drawn at visit V03 was used as the baseline sample for immunogenicity testing. The DNeasy Blood and Tissue Kit was used to extract genomic DNA from EDTA blood for TCRB sequencing.

The library relied on the immunoSEQ multiplex PCR assay. Rearranged TCR beta chain sequences were amplified using the hsTCRB Kit according to the manufacturer's protocol. An Illumina MiSeq was used to sequence the TCRB libraries. In the authors' own workflow: The proprietary platform of the kit vendor was used for demultiplexing, trimming and gene mapping. As stored in TCRdb, this immuneACCESS dataset retains in-frame rearrangements with V and J assigned. A fraction of the clones does not appear; measured against another copy, unresolved V genes explain less than half of the discrepancy, and the remainder lacks a known reason. From that table come the V and J calls and clone size; the DNA was used to work out D and trimming. Here the sample has more than 80,000 clones; around 82% occur a single time. The top ten hold around 7.4% of the sample.

This sequence was found in a woman in her 50s with glioma. Material: PBMCs, obtained from a glioma patient treated with radiotherapy, temozolomide or both. This receptor chain uses TRBV7-9 and TRBJ1-5; a tentative D match to TRBD1 spans 5 bases. The CDR3 region has the sequence CASSLQRGGNQPQHF. Read as DNA, the sequence is TGTGCCAGCAGCTTACAACGGGGGGGAAATCAGCCCCAGCATTTT.